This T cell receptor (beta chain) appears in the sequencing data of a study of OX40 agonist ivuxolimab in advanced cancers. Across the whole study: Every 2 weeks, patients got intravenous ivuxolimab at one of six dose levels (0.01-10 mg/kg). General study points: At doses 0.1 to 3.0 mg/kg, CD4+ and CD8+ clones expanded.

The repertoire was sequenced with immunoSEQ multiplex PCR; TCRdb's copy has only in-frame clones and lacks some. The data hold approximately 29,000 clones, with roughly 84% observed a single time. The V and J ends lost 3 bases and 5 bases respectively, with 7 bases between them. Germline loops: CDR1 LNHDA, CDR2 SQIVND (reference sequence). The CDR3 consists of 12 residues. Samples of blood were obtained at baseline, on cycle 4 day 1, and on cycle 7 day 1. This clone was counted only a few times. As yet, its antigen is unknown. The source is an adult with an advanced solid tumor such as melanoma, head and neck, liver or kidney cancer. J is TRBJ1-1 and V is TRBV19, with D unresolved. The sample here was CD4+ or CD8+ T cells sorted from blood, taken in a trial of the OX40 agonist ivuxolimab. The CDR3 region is CASSIPGTEAFF. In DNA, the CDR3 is TGTGCCAGTAGTATCCCCGGGACTGAAGCTTTCTTT.